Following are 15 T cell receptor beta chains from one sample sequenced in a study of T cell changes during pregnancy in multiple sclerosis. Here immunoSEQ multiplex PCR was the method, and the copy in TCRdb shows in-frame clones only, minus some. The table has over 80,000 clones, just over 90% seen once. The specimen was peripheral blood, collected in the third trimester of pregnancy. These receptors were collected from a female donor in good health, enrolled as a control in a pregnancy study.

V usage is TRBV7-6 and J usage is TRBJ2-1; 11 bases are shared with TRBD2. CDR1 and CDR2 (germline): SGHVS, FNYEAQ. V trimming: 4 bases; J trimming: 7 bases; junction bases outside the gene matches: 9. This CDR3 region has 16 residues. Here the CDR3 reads CASSSLGASGRNEQFF. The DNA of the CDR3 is TGTGCCAGCAGCTCCCTCGGGGCTAGCGGGAGGAATGAGCAGTTCTTC.

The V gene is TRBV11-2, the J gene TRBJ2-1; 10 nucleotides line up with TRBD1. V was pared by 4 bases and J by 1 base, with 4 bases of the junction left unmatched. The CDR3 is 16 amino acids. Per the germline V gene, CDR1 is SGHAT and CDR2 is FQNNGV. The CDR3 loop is CASSSPGQGSYNEQFF. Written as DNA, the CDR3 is TGTGCCAGCAGCTCTCCGGGACAGGGGTCCTACAATGAGCAGTTCTTC.

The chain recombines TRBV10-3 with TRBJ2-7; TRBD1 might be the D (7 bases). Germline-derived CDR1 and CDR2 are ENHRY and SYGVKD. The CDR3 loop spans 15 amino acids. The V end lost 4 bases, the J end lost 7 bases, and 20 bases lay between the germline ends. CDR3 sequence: CAISGRRGDSGEQYF. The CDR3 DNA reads TGTGCCATCAGTGGGCGCAGGGGGGATTCGGGGGAGCAGTACTTC.

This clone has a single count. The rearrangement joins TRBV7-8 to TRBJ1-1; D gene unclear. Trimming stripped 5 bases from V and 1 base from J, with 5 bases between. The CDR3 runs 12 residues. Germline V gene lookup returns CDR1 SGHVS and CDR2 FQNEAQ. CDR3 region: CASSAGNTEAFF. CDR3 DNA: TGTGCCAGCAGCGCCGGGAACACTGAAGCTTTCTTT.

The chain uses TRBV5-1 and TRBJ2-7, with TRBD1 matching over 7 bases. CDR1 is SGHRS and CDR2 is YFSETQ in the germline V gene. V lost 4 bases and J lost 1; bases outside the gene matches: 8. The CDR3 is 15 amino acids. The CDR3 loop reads CASSRDRDPSYEQYF. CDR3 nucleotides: TGCGCCAGCAGCAGAGACAGGGATCCGTCCTACGAGCAGTACTTC.

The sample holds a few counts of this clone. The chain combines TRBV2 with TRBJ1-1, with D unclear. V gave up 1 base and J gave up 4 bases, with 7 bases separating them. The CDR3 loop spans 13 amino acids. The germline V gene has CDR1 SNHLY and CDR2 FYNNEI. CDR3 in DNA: TGTGCCAGCAGTGAAGTTTCCGTCACTGAAGCTTTCTTT. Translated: CASSEVSVTEAFF.

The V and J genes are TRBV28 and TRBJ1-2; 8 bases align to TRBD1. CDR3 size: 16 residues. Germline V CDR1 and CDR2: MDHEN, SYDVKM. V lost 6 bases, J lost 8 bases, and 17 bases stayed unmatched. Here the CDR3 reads CASRGFLRTGSGGYTF. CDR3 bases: TGTGCCAGCAGGGGATTTCTTAGGACAGGGAGCGGAGGCTACACCTTC.

CDR3 region: CASSGDRGLAFF. For the CDR3, the DNA is TGCGCCAGCAGCGGGGACAGGGGGTTGGCTTTCTTT. The chain combines TRBV5-1 with TRBJ1-1; 11 bases are a match to TRBD1. The germline V gene has CDR1 SGHRS and CDR2 YFSETQ. The CDR3 spans 12 residues. Trimming cost V 4 bases and J 11 bases; bases outside gene matches: 4.

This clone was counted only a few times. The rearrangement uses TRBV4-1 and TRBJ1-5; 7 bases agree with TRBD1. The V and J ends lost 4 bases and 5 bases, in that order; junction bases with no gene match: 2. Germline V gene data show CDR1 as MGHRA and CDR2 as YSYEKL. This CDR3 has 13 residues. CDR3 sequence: CASSPTGHQPQHF. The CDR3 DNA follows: TGCGCCAGCAGCCCGACAGGGCATCAGCCCCAGCATTTT.

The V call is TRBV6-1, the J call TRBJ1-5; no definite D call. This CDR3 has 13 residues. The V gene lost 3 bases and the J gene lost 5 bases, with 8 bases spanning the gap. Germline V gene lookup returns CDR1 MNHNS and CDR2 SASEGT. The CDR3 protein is CASSEREDQPQHF. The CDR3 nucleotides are TGTGCCAGCAGTGAGAGGGAGGATCAGCCCCAGCATTTT.

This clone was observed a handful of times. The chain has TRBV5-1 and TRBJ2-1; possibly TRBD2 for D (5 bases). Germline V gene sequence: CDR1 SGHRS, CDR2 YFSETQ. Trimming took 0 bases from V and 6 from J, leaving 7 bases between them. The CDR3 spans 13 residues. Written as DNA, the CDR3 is TGCGCCAGCAGCTTGGTTAGCGTCAATGAGCAGTTCTTC. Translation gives CASSLVSVNEQFF.

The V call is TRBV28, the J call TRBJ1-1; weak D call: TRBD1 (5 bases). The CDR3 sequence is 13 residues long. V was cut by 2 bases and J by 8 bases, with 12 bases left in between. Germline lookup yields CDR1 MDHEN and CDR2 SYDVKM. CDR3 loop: CASSLPETVEAFF. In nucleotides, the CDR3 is TGTGCCAGCAGTTTACCCGAGACAGTCGAAGCTTTCTTT.

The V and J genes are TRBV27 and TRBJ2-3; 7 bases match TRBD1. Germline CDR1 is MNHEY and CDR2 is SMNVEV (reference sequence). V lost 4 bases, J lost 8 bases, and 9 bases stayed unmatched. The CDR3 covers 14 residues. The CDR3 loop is CASSSRQGGGTQYF. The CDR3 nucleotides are TGTGCCAGCAGTTCACGACAGGGTGGAGGTACGCAGTATTTT.

The CDR3 DNA follows: TGTGCCAGCAGCGACGACAGGGGGCAGCGGCCCCAGCATTTT. Protein product: CASSDDRGQRPQHF. V usage is TRBV2 and J usage is TRBJ1-5; 10 bases match TRBD1. The CDR3 loop spans 14 amino acids. CDR1 and CDR2 (germline): SNHLY, FYNNEI. The V gene end was trimmed by 6 bases and the J gene end by 9 bases; junction bases not matched to a gene: 8.

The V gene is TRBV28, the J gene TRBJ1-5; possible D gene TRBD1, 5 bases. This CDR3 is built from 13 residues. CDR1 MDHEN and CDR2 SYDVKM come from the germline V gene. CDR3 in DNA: TGTGGGACTAGAGGGGCTGATAGACAGCCCCAGCATTTT. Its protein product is CGTRGADRQPQHF.